This entry lists 9 T cell receptor beta chains sequenced from one sample in a study of OX40 agonist ivuxolimab in advanced cancers. Profiled with immunoSEQ multiplex PCR; TCRdb holds only in-frame clones, not every one. The sample has 96,000 or so clones, approximately 80% seen once. Source: CD4+ or CD8+ T cells sorted from blood, taken in a trial of the OX40 agonist ivuxolimab. Every receptor here comes from an adult with an advanced solid tumor such as melanoma, head and neck, liver or kidney cancer.

The chain uses TRBV27 and TRBJ1-1; no reliable D call. CDR3 length equals 14 residues. V lost 4 bases and J lost 0, with 9 bases in between. CDR1 MNHEY and CDR2 SMNVEV come from the germline V gene (reference sequence). The CDR3 DNA follows: TGTGCCAGCAGTTCAGGATGGGTGAACACTGAAGCTTTCTTT. It translates to CASSSGWVNTEAFF.

V gene TRBV13 combines with J gene TRBJ1-2, with 8 bases matching TRBD1. With V trimmed by 3 bases and J by 7 bases, 4 bases remained unmatched. This CDR3 contains 13 residues. Germline CDR1 is PRHDT and CDR2 is FYEKMQ (reference sequence). CDR3 in amino acids: CASSLQGASGYTF. As DNA, the CDR3 is TGTGCCAGCAGCTTGCAGGGGGCATCTGGCTACACCTTC. The full variable domain, completed using reference TRBV13 and TRBJ1-2, is AAGVIQSPRHLIKEKRETATLKCYPIPRHDTVYWYQQGPGQDPQFLISFYEKMQSDKGSIPDRFSAQQFSDYHSELNMSSLELGDSALYFCASSLQGASGYTFGSGTRLTVV.

This sequence joins TRBV2 and TRBJ1-2; 8 nucleotides match TRBD1. The length of the CDR3 is 12 residues. Germline CDR1 is SNHLY and CDR2 is FYNNEI. V dropped 4 bases and J dropped 7; count of bases not matched to a gene: 2. CDR3 in DNA: TGTGCCAGCAGTGCGGACAGGGCTGGCTACACCTTC. As protein: CASSADRAGYTF.

This clone has only a few counts. The V call is TRBV14, the J call TRBJ2-5; D unclear. The ends were cut back, 1 base at V and 3 bases at J, with 12 bases in the middle. The V gene's germline CDR1 is SGHDN and CDR2 FVKESK. This CDR3 spans 15 amino acids. CDR3 DNA: TGTGCCAGCAGCCAAGGTCTGCTAAGGGAAGAGACCCAGTACTTC. Translation gives CASSQGLLREETQYF.

The chain employs TRBV6-6 and TRBJ1-1, with a possible D match to TRBD1 (6 bases). Trimming removed 6 bases from V and 7 bases from J, with 15 bases in between. The CDR3 length is 13 residues. Germline values: CDR1 MNHNY, CDR2 SVGAGI (reference sequence). The CDR3 DNA sequence: TGTGCCAGCAGGACCCCGGGACAAAATGAAGCTTTCTTT. Its protein product is CASRTPGQNEAFF.

The CDR3 DNA follows: TGTGCCAGCAGCCCTCGGTTATCTGGGGCCAACGTCCTGACTTTC. Residues: CASSPRLSGANVLTF. V gene TRBV9 combines with J gene TRBJ2-6; D not resolved. The CDR3 is 15 amino acids. V was trimmed by 4 bases and J by 1 base, leaving 9 bases between them. Germline CDR1 and CDR2: SGDLS and YYNGEE.

The chain carries TRBV2 and TRBJ2-7; 7 bases are a match to TRBD1. Trimming at V came to 5 bases and at J to 3 bases, leaving 4 bases not matched to a gene. The CDR3 contains 13 residues. Germline lookup yields CDR1 SNHLY and CDR2 FYNNEI. The CDR3 spells CASSLTGSYEQYF. The CDR3 DNA reads TGTGCCAGCAGTCTGACAGGGAGCTACGAGCAGTACTTC.

V gene TRBV11-2 combines with J gene TRBJ2-1, with D tentatively TRBD1 (5 bases). The V end was cut by 2 bases, the J end by 9 bases, with 17 bases between. Germline loops: CDR1 SGHAT, CDR2 FQNNGV. The CDR3 runs 15 residues. CDR3 bases: TGTGCCAGCAGCTTAAAACAGGTTGGTGGCAGTGAGCAGTTCTTC. Protein product: CASSLKQVGGSEQFF.

CDR3 in DNA: TGTGCCAGTACCCCCGGGACAGGGTGGGTCGGAGGCTACACCTTC. Its protein product is CASTPGTGWVGGYTF. The J gene is TRBJ1-2, the V gene TRBV19, with TRBD1 matching 9 bases. This CDR3 has 15 residues. V trimming: 7 bases; J trimming: 8 bases; junction bases outside the gene matches: 14. Germline CDR1 reads LNHDA; CDR2 reads SQIVND (reference sequence).